This entry lists 5 T cell receptor beta chains sequenced from one sample in a study of T-cell reconstitution after alpha-beta-depleted transplantation in children. A TCRbeta library incorporating unique molecular identifiers was prepared. TCRdb redid the calling of the PCR reads with MiXCR, one entry per CDR3 protein. The sample consists of roughly 170,000 distinct CDR3 sequences, more than 6.5% of them appearing once. The sequences come from PBMCs from the stem cell graft donor, collected from the stem cell graft. Source of these receptors: a human donor who donated a stem cell graft to a child with Wiskott-Aldrich syndrome.

This clonotype was picked up many times. The chain couples TRBV12-3 or TRBV12-4 to TRBJ2-3, with 9 bases identical to TRBD1. J lost 3 bases, V lost 3 bases, and 4 bases had no gene match. The CDR3 has 15 amino acids. Here the CDR3 reads CASSFGQGWTDTQYF. CDR3 bases: TGTGCCAGCAGTTTTGGACAGGGGTGGACAGATACGCAGTATTTT.

In this sample, this clonotype turned up a few times. J is TRBJ2-1 and V is TRBV7-6; the match to TRBD2 covers 9 bases. This CDR3 is 18 amino acids long. Germline V gives CDR1 SGHVS, CDR2 FNYEAQ. J lost 1 base, V lost 5 bases, and 12 bases had no gene match. The CDR3 loop is CASSPGLARTVSYNEQFF. In DNA, the CDR3 is TGTGCCAGCAGCCCGGGACTAGCCCGAACCGTTTCCTACAATGAGCAGTTCTTC.

This clonotype was counted only a few times. This chain joins TRBV5-1 and TRBJ2-5; D may be TRBD1 (5 bases). Between the trimmed V and J ends, which lost 1 base and 1 base, there was a span of 8 bases. This CDR3 comprises 14 residues. CDR1 SGHRS and CDR2 YFSETQ come from the germline V gene. This chain's CDR3 is CASSLRGVQETQYF. CDR3 in DNA: TGCGCCAGCAGCTTGAGGGGTGTCCAAGAGACCCAGTACTTC.

This clonotype was found many times. The J gene is TRBJ2-3, the V gene TRBV20-1; no definite D call. The germline V gene has CDR1 DFQATT and CDR2 SNEGSKA (reference sequence). Between the trimmed V and J ends, which lost 4 bases and 1 base, there was a span of 9 bases. The CDR3 is made up of 13 amino acids. The chain's CDR3 is CSAKTGGTDTQYF. The CDR3 region has the DNA TGCAGTGCTAAGACGGGCGGCACAGATACGCAGTATTTT.

In this sample, this clonotype turned up a few times. The chain uses TRBV20-1 and TRBJ2-1; D is undetermined. CDR1 and CDR2 from the germline V gene are DFQATT and SNEGSKA (reference sequence). The CDR3 has 14 amino acids. V shed 3 bases and J shed 4 bases, with 13 bases lying between them. The CDR3 nucleotides read TGCAGTGCTAGGCCCTCGGGCAGTTACAATGAGCAGTTCTTC. Its translation: CSARPSGSYNEQFF.